These T cell receptor beta chains were read from a single sample in a study of T-cell reconstitution after alpha-beta-depleted transplantation in children. TCRdb reprocessed the PCR reads via MiXCR and lists one record per CDR3 protein. This table holds 85,000 to 120,000 distinct CDR3 sequences, about 5.6% found once. Sequencing was performed on PBMCs, mostly from graft donor cells, taken 60 days after TCRalphabeta/CD19-depleted stem cell transplant. These receptors came from a female patient aged 2-15 years who had a stem cell transplant for Fanconi anemia, so the T cells may come from the graft donor. CDR3s include the opening cysteine and the closing phenylalanine or tryptophan. A D gene is named only where the DNA matches it firmly. Expanded clones get a size class; other rows say once, few or many, or leave the size out.

CASSVDGSPSYEQYF,TGTGCCAGCAGCGTAGACGGGAGCCCCTCCTACGAGCAGTACTTC,NA,TRBJ2-7,TRBV9,NA
CTISLGASGAHEQFF,TGTACCATCAGTTTAGGGGCTAGCGGGGCCCATGAGCAGTTCTTC,TRBD2,TRBJ2-1,TRBV3-1,NA
CASSTLAGGGLWDTQYF,TGTGCCAGCAGTACACTAGCGGGAGGGGGTCTTTGGGATACGCAGTATTTT,TRBD2,TRBJ2-3,TRBV27,many
CATSRDWRLAQETQYF,TGTGCCACCAGCAGAGATTGGAGACTAGCCCAAGAGACCCAGTACTTC,TRBD2,TRBJ2-5,TRBV15,few
CASSLRGLAGNEQFF,TGTGCCAGCAGCTTACGTGGACTAGCGGGGAATGAGCAGTTCTTC,TRBD2,TRBJ2-1,TRBV11-3,many
CALRGAYGYTF,TGTGCCCTACGGGGGGCCTATGGCTACACCTTC,NA,TRBJ1-2,TRBV28,NA
CSASLRGALLSGANVLTF,TGCAGTGCTAGCTTACGGGGGGCCCTCCTCTCTGGGGCCAACGTCCTGACTTTC,NA,TRBJ2-6,TRBV20-1,few
CSARVPGSGNTIYF,TGCAGTGCTAGAGTTCCAGGGTCAGGAAACACCATATATTTT,NA,TRBJ1-3,TRBV20-1,many
CASKRTATNEKLFF,TGCGCCAGCAAAAGGACAGCAACTAATGAAAAACTGTTTTTT,NA,TRBJ1-4,TRBV5-1,NA
CASRQGGTKSGANVLTF,TGTGCCAGTAGACAGGGAGGGACTAAGTCTGGGGCCAACGTCCTGACTTTC,NA,TRBJ2-6,TRBV19,NA
CASSYRGTGPAGEQYF,TGTGCCAGCAGTTACAGAGGGACAGGGCCGGCTGGCGAGCAGTACTTC,TRBD1,TRBJ2-7,TRBV6-5,NA
CASKQTGPPDTQYF,TGTGCCAGCAAACAGACAGGCCCCCCAGATACGCAGTATTTT,NA,TRBJ2-3,TRBV6-4,NA
CSATPGQLNQETQYF,TGCAGTGCGACACCGGGACAGCTGAACCAAGAGACCCAGTACTTC,TRBD1,TRBJ2-5,TRBV20-1,many
CATSQEGDGINYEQYF,TGTGCCACCAGCCAAGAAGGGGATGGAATAAATTACGAGCAGTACTTC,NA,TRBJ2-7,TRBV3-1,once
CASSQDRASQPQHF,TGCGCCAGCAGCCAAGATAGGGCATCTCAGCCCCAGCATTTT,NA,TRBJ1-5,TRBV4-1,many
CASSLPFFSGGWDTQYF,TGTGCCAGCAGTTTACCTTTCTTTAGCGGGGGGTGGGATACGCAGTATTTT,TRBD2,TRBJ2-3,TRBV12-3/TRBV12-4,NA
CSVRQASYEQYF,TGCAGCGTTCGACAGGCCTCCTACGAGCAGTACTTC,NA,TRBJ2-7,TRBV29-1,many
CSVEDQSGGGTDTQYF,TGCAGCGTTGAAGATCAGAGCGGGGGGGGCACAGATACGCAGTATTTT,TRBD2,TRBJ2-3,TRBV29-1,many
CASGRATNEKLFF,TGTGCCAGCGGGCGGGCAACTAATGAAAAACTGTTTTTT,NA,TRBJ1-4,TRBV5-5,few
CASSLLGTSGEQFF,TGTGCCAGCAGCCTACTAGGGACTAGCGGAGAGCAGTTCTTC,TRBD2,TRBJ2-1,TRBV7-8,NA
CASSLGGYAYEQYF,TGCGCCAGCAGCTTGGGAGGGTATGCCTACGAGCAGTACTTC,NA,TRBJ2-7,TRBV5-1,NA
CASSLASLVGAEAFF,TGTGCCAGCAGCTTAGCGTCGTTGGTCGGGGCTGAAGCTTTCTTT,NA,TRBJ1-1,TRBV7-8,many
CASSTLDTQYF,TGTGCCAGCAGCACTCTAGATACGCAGTATTTT,NA,TRBJ2-3,TRBV12-3/TRBV12-4,many
CASSLQGTGLNTQYF,TGTGCCAGCAGCTTACAAGGGACAGGCCTGAATACGCAGTATTTT,TRBD1,TRBJ2-3,TRBV7-8,NA
CASSFGGRVGYTF,TGTGCCAGCAGTTTTGGGGGGCGCGTTGGCTACACCTTC,NA,TRBJ1-2,TRBV28,many
CSARPGQDWGEAFF,TGCAGTGCTAGACCTGGACAGGACTGGGGTGAAGCTTTCTTT,TRBD1,TRBJ1-1,TRBV20-1,many
CAISPTSGDYQETQYF,TGTGCCATCAGTCCTACTAGCGGGGATTACCAAGAGACCCAGTACTTC,TRBD2,TRBJ2-5,TRBV10-3,few
CASSPGSPEQYF,TGCGCCAGCAGCCCGGGATCCCCCGAGCAGTACTTC,NA,TRBJ2-7,TRBV5-1,few
CSADLAGADTQYF,TGCAGTGCTGACCTAGCGGGGGCAGATACGCAGTATTTT,TRBD2,TRBJ2-3,TRBV20-1,many
CASSTPWYRVNTEAFF,TGTGCCAGCAGCACCCCATGGTACAGGGTTAACACTGAAGCTTTCTTT,NA,TRBJ1-1,TRBV7-9,many
CAISESPTGTGGNEQFF,TGTGCCATCAGTGAGTCCCCCACCGGGACAGGGGGCAATGAGCAGTTCTTC,TRBD1,TRBJ2-1,TRBV10-3,NA
CASNPGNTEAFF,TGTGCCAGCAATCCAGGGAACACTGAAGCTTTCTTT,NA,TRBJ1-1,TRBV12-3/TRBV12-4,many
CAIGLAGVGEQYF,TGTGCCATAGGACTAGCGGGAGTGGGGGAGCAGTACTTC,TRBD2,TRBJ2-7,TRBV2,many
CAWGQGFIYEQYF,TGTGCCTGGGGACAGGGGTTTATCTACGAGCAGTACTTC,TRBD1,TRBJ2-7,TRBV30,NA
CASSRNGGADTGELFF,TGCGCCAGCAGCCGAAACGGGGGGGCGGACACCGGGGAGCTGTTTTTT,TRBD2,TRBJ2-2,TRBV5-1,many
CASSLARNQPQHF,TGTGCCAGCAGCTTAGCCAGGAATCAGCCCCAGCATTTT,NA,TRBJ1-5,TRBV7-2,few
CASSQTGYNEQFF,TGTGCCAGCAGCCAAACAGGGTACAATGAGCAGTTCTTC,NA,TRBJ2-1,TRBV7-3,few